This T cell receptor (beta chain) came from a study of T-cell memory formation after mild COVID-19. Study-level findings and limits: Clones from the second wave (peaking day 37) had unconfirmed SARS-CoV-2 specificity.

The length of the CDR3 is 19 residues. Germline assignment: CDR1 SGHDN and CDR2 FVKESK. Trimming cost V 3 bases and J 3 bases; bases outside gene matches: 20. TCRalpha and TCRbeta libraries used 5'RACE with constant-segment primers and UMIs. Each CDR3 protein gets one entry after TCRdb re-called the 5' RACE reads with MiXCR. Of approximately 210,000 distinct CDR3 sequences listed, about 16% are singletons. Only a few counts were recorded for this clonotype. Its antigen is still unknown. The material sequenced was PBMCs or a T cell subset sorted from them (not recorded which). The receptor was isolated from an adult woman who had mild COVID-19 (a few samples of this study predate the infection). Cell type and time point are not known. This rearrangement joins TRBV14 to TRBJ2-7; 7 bases agree with TRBD1. CDR3 sequence: CASSHWPPIEPGQHYEQYF. CDR3 DNA sequence: TGTGCCAGCAGCCACTGGCCTCCTATAGAACCGGGACAGCACTACGAGCAGTACTTC.